There are a few counts of the clone carrying this T cell receptor beta chain. Unique molecular identifiers were incorporated when the TCRbeta library was constructed. From the PCR reads, TCRdb called clonotypes with MiXCR, one entry per CDR3 protein. The sample yields roughly 610,000 distinct CDR3 sequences, roughly 10% seen once. This sample is part of a study of T-cell reconstitution after alpha-beta-depleted transplantation in children. There are 18 residues in the CDR3. V shed 3 bases and J 3 bases; nucleotides not matched to a gene: 15. From germline, CDR1 is MGHDK and CDR2 SYGVNS. The starting material was PBMCs from the stem cell graft donor, obtained from the stem cell graft. J is TRBJ2-3 and V is TRBV25-1; TRBD2 agrees at 7 bases. This receptor was identified in a human donor who donated a stem cell graft to a child with acute myeloid leukemia. This chain's CDR3 is CASSEGGSVEWPTDTQYF. The CDR3 DNA follows: TGTGCCAGCAGTGAGGGCGGGAGCGTAGAATGGCCGACAGATACGCAGTATTTT.